The clone carrying this T cell receptor beta chain was counted between two and nine times. The data were obtained in a study of blood T cell repertoires in COVID-19. Study background: The analysed material was cDNA or gDNA that came from T cells, B-cell-depleted T cells, or PBMCs.

This CDR3 has 15 amino acids. V was pared by 7 bases and J by 5 bases, with 6 bases of the junction left unmatched. Germline CDR1 and CDR2: SNHLY and FYNNEI. Participants were aged about 18 to 100 years from around 26 US areas. As originally analysed: Nucleated cell counts were estimated from reference gene primer amplification. This table comes from immunoSEQ multiplex PCR, and its TCRdb copy is limited to in-frame clones, with some not included. The V and J calls and clone size were taken over from that table, and D and trimming were inferred from the DNA. The sample includes roughly 250,000 clones, 75% to 95% of them seen just once.

V and J are TRBV2 and TRBJ2-2, with TRBD1 matching 11 bases. This clonotype was sampled from a woman younger than 30 who had recovered from COVID-19. The sample was PBMCs or T cells enriched from blood (not recorded which). The CDR3 nucleotides read TGTGCCAGCACGGGACAGGGGGTAGGGACCGGGGAGCTGTTTTTT. Residues: CASTGQGVGTGELFF.